The entry below gives a single TCR beta chain sequence along with its context. Its antigen is unknown. The sample originates from a study of cytomegalovirus exposure and HLA in healthy donors. Notes on the study in general: It was reported that the classifier diagnosed cytomegalovirus status with high specificity and sensitivity in both the original and validation cohorts. Exclusion as indistinguishable affected some V segments, including TRBV6-2 and TRBV6-3. The likely origin of a cluster of highly shared sequence variants was a sequencing artifact.

Healthy bone marrow donors made up the donors. In the PCR, 60 Vbeta and 13 Jbeta primers were used. Sequenced by immunoSEQ multiplex PCR; TCRdb stores in-frame clones only, minus some. The profile shows some 160,000 clones, over 60% of them singletons. The CDR3 has 14 amino acids. Between the trimmed V and J ends, which lost 8 bases and 6 bases, there was a span of 17 bases. Germline loops: CDR1 MNHNS, CDR2 SASEGT. Sequenced input: PBMCs. The receptor was derived from a man aged 40-49 years in good health and CMV-seronegative. This sequence joins TRBV6-1 and TRBJ1-5, with D tentatively TRBD1 (6 bases). As DNA, the CDR3 is TGTGCCAGCGGGACACAGCATGGGTTTCAGCCCCAGCATTTT. Translation: CASGTQHGFQPQHF.